A single sample is the source of the 31 T cell receptor beta chains below, sequenced in a study of blood T cell repertoires in COVID-19. TCRdb's copy holds only in-frame clones and misses some; the assay was immunoSEQ multiplex PCR. The data hold 95,000 to 110,000 clones, with 75% to 90% observed a single time. The sequenced sample consisted of peripheral blood. These receptors originate from a man aged 50 to 60 with acute or convalescent COVID-19.

The V and J genes are TRBV14 and TRBJ2-1, with 8 bases matching TRBD2. V shed 3 bases, J shed 4 bases, and the junction held 14 bases outside the gene matches. Germline V gives CDR1 SGHDN, CDR2 FVKESK. This CDR3 spans 18 amino acids. CDR3 loop: CASSHGRTSGDPYNEQFF. Here the CDR3 DNA reads TGTGCCAGCAGCCATGGGCGAACTAGCGGAGATCCTTACAATGAGCAGTTCTTC.

This chain connects TRBV15 to TRBJ2-5, with 9 bases aligning to TRBD2. The germline gives CDR1 LNHNV, CDR2 YYDKDF (reference sequence). With V trimmed by 6 bases and J by 1 base, 6 bases remained unmatched. The CDR3 totals 15 residues. The CDR3 sequence is CATREREAFQETQYF. Written as DNA, the CDR3 is TGTGCCACCAGAGAGCGGGAGGCCTTCCAAGAGACCCAGTACTTC.

The chain employs TRBV15 and TRBJ2-1, with D perhaps TRBD2 (6 bases). CDR1 and CDR2 from the germline V gene are LNHNV and YYDKDF (reference sequence). This CDR3 has 19 amino acids. V was clipped by 0 bases and J by 4 bases, with 22 bases between them. The CDR3 DNA reads as TGTGCCACCAGCAGAGATGGCCAGGGCCAAAGGACTAAATACAATGAGCAGTTCTTC. It codes for CATSRDGQGQRTKYNEQFF.

The rearrangement joins TRBV6-6 to TRBJ1-3; TRBD1 agrees at 7 bases. Germline CDR1 and CDR2: MNHNY and SVGAGI (reference sequence). The length of the CDR3 is 17 residues. Trimming removed 5 bases from V and 0 bases from J; junction bases left unmatched: 10. The CDR3 coding sequence is TGTGCCAGCAGTCCACTTAGCAGGGGGAACTCTGGAAACACCATATATTTT. As protein: CASSPLSRGNSGNTIYF.

The chain recombines TRBV10-3 with TRBJ2-1; D is unclear. The CDR3 contains 13 residues. V was shortened by 0 bases and J by 8 bases, with 8 bases between the two germline ends. CDR1 is ENHRY and CDR2 is SYGVKD in the germline V gene. In DNA, the CDR3 is TGTGCCATCAGTGAGTCCCAGTATCATGAGCAGTTCTTC. Protein: CAISESQYHEQFF.

A remark on this clone: A junction end diverges from the germline sequence, so it may reflect a read error. The chain is built from TRBV5-5 and TRBJ2-7; TRBD2 might be the D (6 bases). CDR1 and CDR2 from the germline V gene are SGHKS and YYEKEE (reference sequence). This CDR3 contains 15 residues. CDR3 in DNA: TGTGCCAGCAACTTGGACCCGGGGGACTCCTACGAGCAGTACTTC. Its translation: CASNLDPGDSYEQYF.

With respect to this clone: One end of the junction is discordant with germline, which a read error may explain. The chain uses TRBV4-1 and TRBJ1-3; D call uncertain. The length of the CDR3 is 16 residues. Germline CDR1 and CDR2: MGHRA and YSYEKL. CDR3 amino acids: CARSRPGFDSGNTIYF. The CDR3 DNA reads as TGCGCCCGCAGCCGACCGGGATTCGACTCTGGAAACACCATATATTTT.

The rearrangement joins TRBV5-1 to TRBJ1-6, with unresolved D. The length of the CDR3 is 13 residues. Trimming removed 0 bases from V and 6 bases from J, with 4 bases in between. Germline assignment: CDR1 SGHRS and CDR2 YFSETQ. The CDR3 nucleotides read TGCGCCAGCAGCTTGGACAGTAATTCACCCCTCCACTTT. This encodes CASSLDSNSPLHF.

J is TRBJ2-1 and V is TRBV12-3 or TRBV12-4, with TRBD2 matching 12 bases. Losses at the gene ends were 4 bases for V and 9 bases for J; bases not matched to a gene: 1. The CDR3 runs to 13 residues. CDR3 nucleotides: TGTGCCAGCAGTTCTAGCGGGAGGGGTGAGCAGTTCTTC. Protein product: CASSSSGRGEQFF.

The chain recombines TRBV7-9 with TRBJ2-3; 7 bases are a match to TRBD1. Germline loops: CDR1 SEHNR, CDR2 FQNEAQ (reference sequence). Losses at the gene ends were 5 bases for V and 2 bases for J; bases not matched to a gene: 7. The CDR3 has 15 residues. Written as DNA, the CDR3 is TGTGCCAGCAGCAATGGGGGACAGATCACAGATACGCAGTATTTT. Residues: CASSNGGQITDTQYF.

This clone was seen once. The chain combines TRBV6-5 with TRBJ2-5; the D is unclear. The V gene's germline CDR1 is MNHEY and CDR2 SVGAGI. There are 11 residues in the CDR3. The germline V and J ends were trimmed by 5 bases and 5 bases, with 6 bases remaining between them. The CDR3 protein is CASSTRETQYF. In DNA form, the CDR3 reads TGTGCCAGCAGTACGAGGGAGACCCAGTACTTC.

The V gene is TRBV10-1, the J gene TRBJ2-5, with D unclear. CDR1 and CDR2 (germline): WNHNN, SYGVQD (reference sequence). Trimming left V 6 bases short and J 4 bases short, with 18 bases between. This CDR3 is 15 amino acids long. The CDR3, as DNA: TGCGCCAGCAGCAGAGGTGTGGCGGCATCAGAGACCCAGTACTTC. It yields the protein CASSRGVAASETQYF.

This clone was observed once. This chain links TRBV9 with TRBJ1-4; the match to TRBD1 covers 8 bases. The CDR3 extends over 14 amino acids. With 4 bases clipped from V and 8 bases from J, the junction kept 7 bases outside the gene matches. Germline assignment: CDR1 SGDLS and CDR2 YYNGEE. The CDR3 protein is CASSYRGGLEKLFF. The CDR3 DNA reads TGTGCCAGCAGCTACAGGGGGGGCCTGGAAAAACTGTTTTTT.

V is TRBV9 and J is TRBJ2-4, with 10 bases that match TRBD2. The CDR3 extends over 17 amino acids. Germline assignment: CDR1 SGDLS and CDR2 YYNGEE. V trimming: 3 bases; J trimming: 4 bases; junction bases outside the gene matches: 10. In DNA, the CDR3 is TGTGCCAGCAGCGACACTAGCGGGAAGGGGGTAAAAAACATTCAGTACTTC. Translating gives CASSDTSGKGVKNIQYF.

The gene calls are TRBV29-1 and TRBJ2-2; 8 bases line up with TRBD2. V shed 6 bases and J 0 bases; nucleotides not matched to a gene: 9. The V gene's germline CDR1 is SQVTM and CDR2 ANQGSEA. This CDR3 has 16 amino acids. This CDR3 is CSVSLLGLANTGELFF. The DNA for the CDR3 is TGCAGCGTCTCTCTCCTGGGACTAGCGAACACCGGGGAGCTGTTTTTT.

The chain joins TRBV20-1 to TRBJ2-2; tentative D call: TRBD2 (5 bases). V lost 6 bases and J 6 bases, leaving 8 bases between the germline ends. The CDR3 sequence is 11 residues long. The germline V gene encodes CDR1 DFQATT and CDR2 SNEGSKA (reference sequence). The CDR3 DNA reads TGCAGTGCCCCGGAGGCCGGGGAGCTGTTTTTT. It specifies CSAPEAGELFF.

The chain employs TRBV21-1 and TRBJ1-4. TRBV21-1 is a documented pseudogene. The CDR3 extends over 15 amino acids. Here the CDR3 DNA reads TGTGCCAGCAGCAAAGGCGGGAAGGTCGGTGAAAAACTGTTTTTT. Amino acids: CASSKGGKVGEKLFF.

This clone was detected only once. The J gene is TRBJ2-2, the V gene TRBV27; D is ambiguous. CDR3 length equals 12 residues. Germline CDR1 reads MNHEY; CDR2 reads SMNVEV (reference sequence). Trimming shortened V by 3 bases and J by 7 bases, and 6 bases separated the two germline ends. The CDR3 is CASSFLVGELFF. The CDR3 DNA is TGTGCCAGCAGTTTCCTAGTCGGGGAGCTGTTTTTT.

CDR3 region: CASSLVTRYNEQFF. The CDR3 DNA reads as TGCGCCAGCAGCTTGGTCACGCGGTACAATGAGCAGTTCTTC. The rearrangement uses TRBV5-1 and TRBJ2-1; no reliable D call. Germline V gives CDR1 SGHRS, CDR2 YFSETQ. The CDR3 consists of 14 residues. V lost 0 bases, J lost 4 bases, and 8 bases lay in between.

The V gene is TRBV19, the J gene TRBJ1-1; 9 bases fit TRBD1. This CDR3 has 14 residues. The V and J ends lost 6 bases and 10 bases, in that order; junction bases with no gene match: 12. CDR1 and CDR2 from the germline V gene are LNHDA and SQIVND (reference sequence). CDR3 residues: CASRPSRQGEIAFF. DNA of the CDR3: TGTGCCAGTAGGCCCTCCCGACAGGGGGAGATAGCTTTCTTT.

This rearrangement joins TRBV5-1 to TRBJ2-7, with D unclear. The V and J ends lost 4 bases and 2 bases respectively, with 19 bases between them. The CDR3 spans 16 residues. CDR1 is SGHRS and CDR2 is YFSETQ in the germline V gene. The chain's CDR3 is CASSAPQNRPTYEQYF. CDR3 DNA: TGCGCCAGCAGCGCGCCCCAAAACAGACCGACCTACGAGCAGTACTTC. Together with reference TRBV5-1 and TRBJ2-7, the CDR3 gives the full variable domain: KAGVTQTPRYLIKTRGQQVTLSCSPISGHRSVSWYQQTPGQGLQFLFEYFSETQRNKGNFPGRFSGRQFSNSRSEMNVSTLELGDSALYLCASSAPQNRPTYEQYFGPGTRLTVT.

This rearrangement joins TRBV5-6 to TRBJ1-2, with 11 bases aligning to TRBD1. The CDR3 has 15 amino acids. Germline V gene data show CDR1 as SGHDT and CDR2 as YYEEEE. The ends lost 4 bases at V and 5 bases at J; junction bases unmatched: 7. This CDR3 reads CASSPDRGLGYGYTF. The CDR3 DNA reads TGTGCCAGCAGCCCGGACAGGGGGCTCGGGTATGGCTACACCTTC. The whole variable domain, filled in from reference TRBV5-6 and TRBJ1-2, reads DAGVTQSPTHLIKTRGQQVTLRCSPKSGHDTVSWYQQALGQGPQFIFQYYEEEERQRGNFPDRFSGHQFPNYSSELNVNALLLGDSALYLCASSPDRGLGYGYTFGSGTRLTVV.

The chain uses TRBV9 and TRBJ2-1, with 7 nucleotides matching TRBD2. The CDR3 length is 15 residues. Germline lookup yields CDR1 SGDLS and CDR2 YYNGEE. With 0 bases clipped from V and 6 bases from J, the junction kept 6 bases outside the gene matches. CDR3 residues: CASSVVGGSPNEQFF. CDR3 nucleotides: TGTGCCAGCAGCGTAGTGGGGGGGAGCCCCAATGAGCAGTTCTTC.

V and J are TRBV7-9 and TRBJ2-3; 7 bases align to TRBD2. Per the germline V gene, CDR1 is SEHNR and CDR2 is FQNEAQ (reference sequence). The length of the CDR3 is 15 residues. Trimming removed 4 bases from V and 6 bases from J; junction bases left unmatched: 10. The CDR3 nucleotides are TGTGCCAGCAGCTATTCCGGGACTATAGCTGATACGCAGTATTTT. It yields the protein CASSYSGTIADTQYF.

In this sample, this clone turned up a few times. The CDR3: CASSLVGLAGGTSDTQYF. The CDR3 DNA sequence: TGTGCCAGCAGCTTAGTGGGACTAGCGGGAGGGACTTCAGATACGCAGTATTTT. This rearrangement joins TRBV7-2 to TRBJ2-3, with TRBD2 identical over 16 bases. Germline V CDR1 and CDR2: SGHTA, FQGNSA. The CDR3 extends over 18 amino acids. V trimming: 1 base; J trimming: 4 bases; junction bases outside the gene matches: 5.

The J gene is TRBJ2-1, the V gene TRBV5-4; the match to TRBD2 covers 9 bases. CDR1 is SGHNT, CDR2 YYREEE, per germline (reference sequence). Germline trimming cut 2 bases from V and 0 bases from J; bases unmatched to any gene: 3. This CDR3 region has 16 residues. The CDR3 DNA reads TGTGCCAGCAGCTTTAAGCGGGAGGTCTCCTACAATGAGCAGTTCTTC. Residues: CASSFKREVSYNEQFF.

This chain's CDR3 is CATSDTTGDTEAFF. The CDR3 nucleotides read TGTGCCACCAGTGATACCACAGGGGACACTGAAGCTTTCTTT. The V gene is TRBV24-1, the J gene TRBJ1-1, with 7 bases matching TRBD1. This CDR3 contains 14 residues. Germline V lookup: CDR1 KGHDR, CDR2 SFDVKD. The V and J ends lost 3 bases and 3 bases, in that order; junction bases with no gene match: 3.

CDR3: CASSLNRAGLETQYF. The CDR3 nucleotides are TGTGCCAGCTCACTAAACCGAGCGGGGTTAGAGACCCAGTACTTC. The chain employs TRBV18 and TRBJ2-5, with 7 bases matching TRBD2. The CDR3 spans 15 residues. V lost 4 bases, J lost 4 bases, and 9 bases stayed unmatched. Germline V lookup: CDR1 KGHSH, CDR2 LQKENI.

On this clone itself: The same CDR3 also results from other DNA sequences found in this sample. This chain connects TRBV5-1 to TRBJ2-7, with D maybe TRBD2 (5 bases). Looked up from germline, CDR1 is SGHRS and CDR2 is YFSETQ. The CDR3 sequence is 16 residues long. Deletions cut 2 bases from V and 0 bases from J, with 15 bases between. Here the CDR3 reads CASSLAGLAFSYEQYF. CDR3 nucleotide sequence: TGCGCCAGCAGCTTAGCCGGGCTAGCCTTCTCCTACGAGCAGTACTTC. Full variable domain (remainder filled in from reference TRBV5-1 and TRBJ2-7): KAGVTQTPRYLIKTRGQQVTLSCSPISGHRSVSWYQQTPGQGLQFLFEYFSETQRNKGNFPGRFSGRQFSNSRSEMNVSTLELGDSALYLCASSLAGLAFSYEQYFGPGTRLTVT.

The rearrangement links TRBV27 to TRBJ2-2, with TRBD2 as a possible D gene (5 bases). The CDR3 has 16 amino acids. V was trimmed by 2 bases and J by 3 bases, leaving 13 bases between them. Germline CDR1 is MNHEY and CDR2 is SMNVEV (reference sequence). This CDR3 is CASSLESSSHTGELFF. The CDR3 DNA reads TGTGCCAGCAGTTTAGAGTCTAGCAGTCACACCGGGGAGCTGTTTTTT.

In DNA form, the CDR3 reads TGTGCCGGGCGAAGCCGCTCCTATAATTCACCCCTCCACTTT. It yields the protein CAGRSRSYNSPLHF. The chain employs TRBV6-5 and TRBJ1-6; D ambiguous. V was clipped by 11 bases and J by 0 bases, with 11 bases between them. Germline V gene sequence: CDR1 MNHEY, CDR2 SVGAGI. CDR3 size: 14 residues.